The present T cell receptor (beta chain) was sequenced within a study of somatic mutations in cytotoxic T cells in rheumatoid arthritis. The protocol was immunoSEQ multiplex PCR, while the TCRdb copy is restricted to in-frame clones and leaves out a portion. Here the sample spans 15,000 to 20,000 clones, approximately 80% being singletons. Study-wide results and caveats: An increase in CD8+ clonality with age was seen in rheumatoid arthritis patients but not in healthy controls. Measured CD8+ T-cell clonality, a value compared between rheumatoid arthritis patients and age-matched healthy controls, did not differ significantly. For about an eighth of the 65 patients, a single CD8+ clone accounted for more than 20% of CD8+ cells.

Germline V gene data show CDR1 as LNHDA and CDR2 as SQIVND (reference sequence). Trimming shortened V by 6 bases and J by 5 bases, and 19 bases separated the two germline ends. This CDR3 has 15 residues. About this clone: Its antigen is currently unknown.

This chain joins TRBV19 and TRBJ2-5; tentative D call: TRBD1 (6 bases). Sequenced material: CD8+ T cells sorted from blood. This TCR was sampled from an adult with rheumatoid arthritis. CDR3 in DNA: TGTGCCAGTAGCCCAACCGTTGGGGGCGGGGAGACCCAGTACTTC. It translates to CASSPTVGGGETQYF.